This T cell receptor beta chain was obtained from a study of T cell repertoires in cytomegalovirus infection. At the level of the study: CMV infection plus the matching HLA type was flagged by public TCR beta signatures. Study findings and constraints: Cumulated frequencies of public TCR beta families served to identify carriers of CMV plus the relevant HLA. The ex vivo response was dominated by HLA-C-restricted CMV-specific TCR beta clonotypes.

MiXCR, applied by TCRdb to the reads, yields one record per CDR3 protein. The data contain approximately 500,000 distinct CDR3 sequences, around 11% of them singletons. Germline V CDR1 and CDR2: DFQATT, SNEGSKA (reference sequence). The CDR3 is 13 residues long. Trimming cost V 2 bases and J 11 bases, with 18 bases left between them. A few counts support this clonotype. Its specificity is unknown. The V and J genes are TRBV20-1 and TRBJ1-2; D perhaps matches TRBD1 (5 bases). Sequenced material: PBMCs. This TCR derives from a human donor in good health (CMV status not recorded). Some clones in this sample may be carry-over from other donors' samples. CDR3 in DNA: TGCAGTGCTAGACCCCCGGACCCCGGGGGGTACACCTTC. It translates to CSARPPDPGGYTF.